Given below is one TCR beta chain in context. V shed 2 bases and J shed 0 bases, with 4 bases lying between them. This CDR3 is built from 13 residues. The germline gives CDR1 SGHRS, CDR2 YFSETQ. The sample is drawn from a study of blood T cell repertoires in COVID-19. Assay used: immunoSEQ multiplex PCR; TCRdb lists only in-frame clones, some missing. The sample has about 230,000 clones, approximately 88% seen once. The sequencing input was PBMCs or T cells enriched from blood (not recorded which). This receptor was obtained from a woman between 25 and 40 years old who had been exposed to COVID-19. The V call is TRBV5-1, the J call TRBJ2-3, with D unresolved. CDR3 coding DNA: TGCGCCAGCAGCTTTTCTAGCACAGATACGCAGTATTTT. It specifies CASSFSSTDTQYF. The variable domain in full, completed from reference TRBV5-1 and TRBJ2-3, reads KAGVTQTPRYLIKTRGQQVTLSCSPISGHRSVSWYQQTPGQGLQFLFEYFSETQRNKGNFPGRFSGRQFSNSRSEMNVSTLELGDSALYLCASSFSSTDTQYFGPGTRLTVL.